The 9 T cell receptor beta chains listed next were all sequenced from one sample in a study of blood T cell repertoires in COVID-19. Sequenced by immunoSEQ multiplex PCR; TCRdb stores in-frame clones only, minus some. The sample holds more than 200,000 clones, 80% to 90% seen once. The sample was peripheral blood. These receptors all come from a man aged 25-40 years with COVID-19, enrolled during active disease.

The V gene is TRBV28, the J gene TRBJ2-5, with TRBD1 matching over 7 bases. This CDR3 region has 14 residues. V lost 7 bases to trimming and J lost 2 bases; unmatched junction nucleotides: 7. CDR1 MDHEN and CDR2 SYDVKM come from the germline V gene. CDR3 coding DNA: TGTGCCAGCAATATAGGGACAGCTCAAGAGACCCAGTACTTC. As protein: CASNIGTAQETQYF.

J is TRBJ1-2 and V is TRBV27, with 7 bases matching TRBD1. J gave up 7 bases and V 6 bases, and 8 bases lay outside the gene matches. CDR1 MNHEY and CDR2 SMNVEV come from the germline V gene (reference sequence). This CDR3 region has 13 residues. The CDR3 DNA sequence: TGTGCCAGCAGCCGACAGGGAGTCGTTGGCTACACCTTC. This translates into CASSRQGVVGYTF.

The chain recombines TRBV25-1 with TRBJ1-4, with 12 bases fitting TRBD1. Unmatched junction bases numbered 6, after V lost 3 bases and J lost 7 bases. Germline V gene lookup returns CDR1 MGHDK and CDR2 SYGVNS. CDR3 size: 16 residues. The CDR3 region has the DNA TGTGCCAGCAGTGAGTACCGGGACAGGGGGCCTGAAAAACTGTTTTTT. Translating gives CASSEYRDRGPEKLFF.

This chain links TRBV27 with TRBJ1-2; weak D call: TRBD1 (6 bases). Trimming took off 7 bases at V and 4 bases at J, with 13 bases between the two ends. The germline V gene encodes CDR1 MNHEY and CDR2 SMNVEV (reference sequence). CDR3 length: 13 residues. CDR3 in amino acids: CASKNGQSYGYTF. The CDR3 DNA reads TGTGCCAGCAAAAACGGACAGAGCTATGGCTACACCTTC.

The CDR3 region is CASSVGGAGSHEQYF. For the CDR3, the DNA is TGTGCCAGCAGTGTGGGGGGGGCAGGGAGTCACGAGCAGTACTTC. The chain couples TRBV2 to TRBJ2-7; D may be TRBD2 (7 bases). Looked up from germline, CDR1 is SNHLY and CDR2 is FYNNEI. CDR3 length: 15 residues. V shed 4 bases and J shed 5 bases, with 18 bases lying between them.

V and J are TRBV5-1 and TRBJ1-4, with 7 nucleotides matching TRBD1. Germline CDR1 and CDR2: SGHRS and YFSETQ. After removal of 5 bases from V and 3 bases from J, the junction contained 7 bases not matched to a gene. This CDR3 spans 15 amino acids. CDR3 sequence reads: CASSQQGPANEKLFF. In DNA form, the CDR3 reads TGCGCCAGCAGTCAACAGGGGCCGGCTAATGAAAAACTGTTTTTT.

The chain recombines TRBV19 with TRBJ2-3; D is ambiguous. CDR1 and CDR2 (germline): LNHDA, SQIVND (reference sequence). This CDR3 has 13 amino acids. V was shortened by 6 bases and J by 8 bases, with 15 bases between the two germline ends. The CDR3 nucleotides read TGTGCCAGTAGCTTACAGCAGGTCGGTACGCAGTATTTT. Its translation is CASSLQQVGTQYF.

The DNA for the CDR3 is TGTGCCATCAGCGTACTAGCGGGAGCCTCCTACAATGAGCAGTTCTTC. It encodes CAISVLAGASYNEQFF. The genes are TRBV10-3 and TRBJ2-1; TRBD2 matches at 11 bases. Per germline, CDR1 ENHRY and CDR2 SYGVKD. Losses at the gene ends were 6 bases for V and 0 bases for J; bases not matched to a gene: 4. The CDR3 covers 16 residues.

The J gene is TRBJ2-6, the V gene TRBV2; D is perhaps TRBD2 (5 bases). Trimming removed 1 base at V and 2 bases at J, with 9 bases between. Germline CDR1 SNHLY, CDR2 FYNNEI. The CDR3 runs to 16 residues. The CDR3 region has the DNA TGTGCCAGCAGTGAAGGGACTTCCGCTGGGGCCAACGTCCTGACTTTC. Amino acid sequence: CASSEGTSAGANVLTF.